A selection of T cell receptor beta chains follows, all from one sample in a study of cytomegalovirus exposure and HLA in healthy donors. Libraries were prepared by immunoSEQ multiplex PCR; TCRdb keeps only in-frame clonotypes and omits some of them. This sample's clone table lists 74,000 or so clones. The sequenced material came from PBMCs. The receptor source for this set is a woman aged 55-69 years in good health and CMV-seronegative. The CDR3 runs from the conserved cysteine through the conserved F or W. Each record gives: V gene, CDR3 protein.

>TRBV18
CASSPPAADTQYF
>TRBV18
CASSQGLERSEQYF
>TRBV7-2
CASSPGLALDTQYF
>TRBV7-9
CASSQTRDHLSGANVLTF
>TRBV29-1
CSVLSNYGYTF
>TRBV25-1
CASSREGLGYEQYF
>TRBV28
CASSHHPGGSNQPQHF
>TRBV28
CASSLTRDYGYTF
>TRBV18
CASSPGGNLLAGVGEQFF
>TRBV7-6
CASSLGQGANYGYTF
>TRBV13
CASSLAASVGNTEAFF
>TRBV5-4
CASSLQGVGGPSRAFF
>TRBV10-3
CAGGAEQNTEAFF
>TRBV4-2
CASSQESEQGPYEQYF
>TRBV28
CASSPGQGIPYEQYF
>TRBV27
CASKNTGGPSSGNTIYF
>TRBV7-6
CASSSQGPETQYF
>TRBV30
CAWSVTGELFF
>TRBV10-3
CATTILAGETQYF
>TRBV29-1
CSVEGESRGKGYTF
>TRBV27
CASSVTGANQPQHF
>TRBV7-2
CASSRQGNTEAFF
>TRBV19
CASSMGGAYEQYF
>TRBV6-4
CASSDSAGGRDTQYF
>TRBV7-9
CASSPTSANTGELFF
>TRBV7-2
CASSPATGIAYEQYF
>TRBV2
CASGESQETQYF
>TRBV2
CASSDTGTDTQYF
>TRBV30
CAWSSDIISGNTIYF
>TRBV28
CASTLLPGEPSGYTF
>TRBV13
CASSSPDRGRSEQYF
>TRBV5-4
CASSLRQGASEQYF
>TRBV19
CASSISAGKGYNEQFF
>TRBV5-4
CASSRQLRPYEQYF
>TRBV7-9
CASSGTGQGGYNEQFF
>TRBV28
CASNNGRNTIYF
>TRBV5-1
CASSARVDSLINTIYF
>TRBV19
CASSNNLYEQYF
>TRBV7-2
CASSPGVYQPQHF
>TRBV6-5
CASSSPRSLSLHF
>TRBV6-1
CASSEGRTDYAKQYF
>TRBV9
CASSVGLAGGGYEQYF
>TRBV11-2
CASSLVSLADNEQFF
>TRBV6-5
CASKQAGWDGYTF
>TRBV28
CASSHSISGRGLEQYF
>TRBV7-9
CASSRTDFSPQHF
>TRBV2
CASREGQGISYEQYF
>TRBV30
CAWSVTDTQYF
>TRBV6-1
CASSEGAGATYEQYF
>TRBV7-9
CASSPGVGYEQYF
>TRBV28
CASTLGVTGANVLTF
>TRBV5-1
CASSLEGAGGYTF
>TRBV7-9
CASSLSRAGNTIYF
>TRBV5-1
CASSTTGGNGEKLFF
>TRBV28
CASSSTSGPLTYEQYF
>TRBV19
CASDKSTSGNTIYF
>TRBV19
CASSSYSGTPAREQFF
>TRBV5-1
CASSLGDSNYGYTF